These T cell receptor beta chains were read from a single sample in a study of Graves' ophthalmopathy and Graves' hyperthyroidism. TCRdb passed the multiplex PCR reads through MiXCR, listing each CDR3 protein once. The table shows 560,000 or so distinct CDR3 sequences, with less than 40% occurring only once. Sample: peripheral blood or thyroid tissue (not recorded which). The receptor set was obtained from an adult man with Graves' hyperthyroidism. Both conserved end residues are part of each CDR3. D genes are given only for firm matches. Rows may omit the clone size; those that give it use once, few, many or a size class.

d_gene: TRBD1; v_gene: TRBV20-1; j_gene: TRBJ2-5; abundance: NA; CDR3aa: CSASWDRGETQYF; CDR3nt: TGCAGTGCTAGCTGGGACAGGGGGGAGACCCAGTACTTC
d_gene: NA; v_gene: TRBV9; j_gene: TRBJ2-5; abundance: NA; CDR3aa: CASSVGTQHQETQYF; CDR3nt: TGTGCCAGCAGCGTGGGGACACAGCACCAAGAGACCCAGTACTTC
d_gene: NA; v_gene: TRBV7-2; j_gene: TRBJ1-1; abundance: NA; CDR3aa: CASSGLGRRTEAFF; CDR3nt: TGTGCCAGCAGCGGACTGGGGAGGAGGACTGAAGCTTTCTTT
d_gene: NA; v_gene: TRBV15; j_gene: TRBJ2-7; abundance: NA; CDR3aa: CATSRENPSLEQYF; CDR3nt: TGTGCCACCAGCAGAGAGAATCCCTCACTGGAGCAGTACTTC
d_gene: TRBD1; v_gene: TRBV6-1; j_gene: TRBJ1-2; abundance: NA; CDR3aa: CASSGTTGVGNTF; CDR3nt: TGTGCCAGCAGTGGCACGACAGGGGTCGGCAACACCTTC
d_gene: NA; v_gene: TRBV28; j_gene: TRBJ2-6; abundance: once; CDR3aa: CASRLGGNVLTF; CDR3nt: TGTGCCAGCAGACTAGGGGGCAACGTCCTGACTTTC
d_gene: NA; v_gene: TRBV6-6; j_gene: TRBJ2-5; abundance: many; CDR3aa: CASSYGRGETQYF; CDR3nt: TGTGCCAGCAGTTACGGCAGGGGTGAGACCCAGTACTTC
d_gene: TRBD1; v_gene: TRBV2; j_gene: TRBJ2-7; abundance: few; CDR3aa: CAGGDRGPYEQYF; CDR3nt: TGTGCCGGTGGGGACAGGGGGCCCTACGAGCAGTACTTC
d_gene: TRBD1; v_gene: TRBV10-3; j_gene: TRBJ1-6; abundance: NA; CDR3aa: CAISESQQGRHF; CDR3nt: TGTGCCATCAGTGAGTCTCAACAGGGGCGACACTTT
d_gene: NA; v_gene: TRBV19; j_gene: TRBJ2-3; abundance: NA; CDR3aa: CASSSPFREEGTDTQYF; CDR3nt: TGTGCCAGTAGTAGCCCGTTCAGGGAGGAGGGCACAGATACGCAGTATTTT
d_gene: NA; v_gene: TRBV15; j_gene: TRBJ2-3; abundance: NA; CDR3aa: CATSRDPVGADRTDTQYF; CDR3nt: TGTGCCACCAGCAGAGATCCCGTTGGGGCGGACCGCACAGATACGCAGTATTTT
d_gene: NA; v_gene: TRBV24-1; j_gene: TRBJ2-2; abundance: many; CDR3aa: CATSDSRVTGELFF; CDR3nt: TGTGCCACCAGTGATTCCAGGGTAACCGGGGAGCTGTTTTTT
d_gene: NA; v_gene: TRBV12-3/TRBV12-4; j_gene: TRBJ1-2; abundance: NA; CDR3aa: CASYGQSPSGGYTF; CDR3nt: TGTGCCAGCTACGGACAGAGCCCCTCCGGTGGCTACACCTTC
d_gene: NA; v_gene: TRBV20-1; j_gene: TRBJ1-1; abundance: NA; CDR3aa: CSAHLGTEAFF; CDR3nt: TGCAGTGCACACCTCGGGACTGAAGCTTTCTTT
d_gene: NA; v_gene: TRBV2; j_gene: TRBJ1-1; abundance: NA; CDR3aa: CASNLGANTEAFF; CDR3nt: TGTGCCAGCAACTTGGGTGCGAACACTGAAGCTTTCTTT
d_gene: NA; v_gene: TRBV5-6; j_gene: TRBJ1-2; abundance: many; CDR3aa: CASSLVVDYGYTF; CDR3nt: TGTGCCAGCAGCTTGGTCGTCGACTATGGCTACACCTTC
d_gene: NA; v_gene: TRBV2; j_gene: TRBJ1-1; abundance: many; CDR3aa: CASSLDWTANTEAFF; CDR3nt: TGTGCCAGCAGTCTCGATTGGACGGCGAACACTGAAGCTTTCTTT
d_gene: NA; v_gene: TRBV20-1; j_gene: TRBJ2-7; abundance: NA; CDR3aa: CSAPRLYEQYF; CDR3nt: TGCAGTGCTCCTCGCCTTTACGAGCAGTACTTC
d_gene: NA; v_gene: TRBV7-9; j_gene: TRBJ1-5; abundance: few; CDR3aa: CASSPTAFNQPQHF; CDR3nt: TGTGCCAGCAGTCCCACAGCTTTCAATCAGCCCCAGCATTTT
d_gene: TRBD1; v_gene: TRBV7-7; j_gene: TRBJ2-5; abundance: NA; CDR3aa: CASSQGQGPQETQYF; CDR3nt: TGTGCTAGCAGCCAAGGACAGGGCCCCCAAGAGACCCAGTACTTC
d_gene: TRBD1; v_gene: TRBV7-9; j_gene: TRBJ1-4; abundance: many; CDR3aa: CASSSGTGATNEKLFF; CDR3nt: TGTGCCAGCAGCTCCGGGACAGGGGCAACTAATGAAAAACTGTTTTTT
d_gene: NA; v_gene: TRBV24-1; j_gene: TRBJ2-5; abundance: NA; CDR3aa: CATLDTSTETQYF; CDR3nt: TGTGCCACCCTGGACACTTCCACAGAGACCCAGTACTTC
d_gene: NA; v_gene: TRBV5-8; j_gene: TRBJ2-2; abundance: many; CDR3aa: CASSGGAMNTGELFF; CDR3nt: TGTGCCAGCAGCGGAGGGGCTATGAACACCGGGGAGCTGTTTTTT
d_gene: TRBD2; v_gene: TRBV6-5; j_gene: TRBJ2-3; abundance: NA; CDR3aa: CASSKPGLAGTDTQYF; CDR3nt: TGTGCCAGCAGTAAGCCGGGACTAGCGGGCACAGATACGCAGTATTTT
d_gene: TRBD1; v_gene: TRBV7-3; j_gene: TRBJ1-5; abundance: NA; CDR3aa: CASSQHRGHQPQHF; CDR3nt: TGTGCCAGCAGCCAACACAGGGGTCATCAGCCCCAGCATTTT
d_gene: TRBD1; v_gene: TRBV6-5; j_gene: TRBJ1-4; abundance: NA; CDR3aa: CASRSGTGGFEKLFF; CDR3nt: TGTGCCAGCAGATCCGGGACAGGGGGCTTTGAAAAACTGTTTTTT
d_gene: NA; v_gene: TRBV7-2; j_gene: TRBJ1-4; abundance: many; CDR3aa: CASSPGRSRHEKLFF; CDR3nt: TGTGCCAGCAGCCCAGGGAGGTCACGGCATGAAAAACTGTTTTTT
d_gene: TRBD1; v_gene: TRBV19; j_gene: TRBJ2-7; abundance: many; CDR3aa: CASRGTGYHEQYF; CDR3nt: TGTGCCAGTAGAGGGACAGGGTACCACGAGCAGTACTTC
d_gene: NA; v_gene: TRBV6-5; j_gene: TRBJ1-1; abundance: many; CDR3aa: CASSYRQGGTEAFF; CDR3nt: TGTGCCAGCAGTTACAGACAAGGCGGCACTGAAGCTTTCTTT
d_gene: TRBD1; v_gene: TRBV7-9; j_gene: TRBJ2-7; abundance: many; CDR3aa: CASSLAGQGNSYEQYF; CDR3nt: TGTGCCAGCAGCTTAGCGGGACAGGGCAATTCCTACGAGCAGTACTTC
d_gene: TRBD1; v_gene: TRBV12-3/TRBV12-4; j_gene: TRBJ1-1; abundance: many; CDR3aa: CASSPSRGLTEAFF; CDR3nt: TGTGCCAGCAGTCCTTCCAGGGGGCTCACTGAAGCTTTCTTT
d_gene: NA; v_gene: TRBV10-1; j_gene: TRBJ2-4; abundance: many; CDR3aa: CASSETGIQNIQYF; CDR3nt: TGCGCCAGCAGTGAGACGGGGATCCAAAACATTCAGTACTTC
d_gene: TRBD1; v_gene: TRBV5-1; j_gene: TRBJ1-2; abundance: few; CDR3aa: CASSTSGGWFYGYTF; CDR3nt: TGCGCCAGCAGCACTTCAGGGGGCTGGTTCTATGGCTACACCTTC
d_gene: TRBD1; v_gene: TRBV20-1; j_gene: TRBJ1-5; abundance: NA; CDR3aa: CSAQDRGVNQPQHF; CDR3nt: TGCAGTGCGCAGGACAGGGGAGTCAATCAGCCCCAGCATTTT
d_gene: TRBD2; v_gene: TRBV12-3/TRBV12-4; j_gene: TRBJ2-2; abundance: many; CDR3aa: CASSFFAGVRELFF; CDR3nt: TGTGCCAGCAGTTTTTTTGCGGGAGTTAGGGAGCTGTTTTTT